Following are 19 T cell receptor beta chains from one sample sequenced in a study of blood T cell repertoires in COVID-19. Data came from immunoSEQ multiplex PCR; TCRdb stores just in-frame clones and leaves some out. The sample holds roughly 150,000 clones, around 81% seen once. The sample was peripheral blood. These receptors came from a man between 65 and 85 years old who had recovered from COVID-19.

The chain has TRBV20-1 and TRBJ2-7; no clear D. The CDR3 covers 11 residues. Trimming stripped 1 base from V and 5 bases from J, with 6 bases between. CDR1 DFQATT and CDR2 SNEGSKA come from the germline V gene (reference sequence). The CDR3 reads CSARVHDEQYF. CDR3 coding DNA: TGCAGTGCTAGAGTTCATGACGAGCAGTACTTC.

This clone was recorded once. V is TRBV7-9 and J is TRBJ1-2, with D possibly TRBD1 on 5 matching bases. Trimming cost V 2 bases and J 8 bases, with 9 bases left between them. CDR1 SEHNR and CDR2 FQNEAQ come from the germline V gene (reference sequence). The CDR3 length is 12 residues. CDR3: CASSLQGVGYTF. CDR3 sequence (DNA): TGTGCCAGCAGCTTACAAGGGGTAGGCTACACCTTC.

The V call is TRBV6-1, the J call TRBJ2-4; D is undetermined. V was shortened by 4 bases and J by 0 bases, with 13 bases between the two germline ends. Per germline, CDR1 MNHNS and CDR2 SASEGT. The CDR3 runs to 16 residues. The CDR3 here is CASSVDIYLAKNIQYF. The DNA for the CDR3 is TGTGCCAGCAGTGTAGACATCTATCTAGCCAAAAACATTCAGTACTTC.

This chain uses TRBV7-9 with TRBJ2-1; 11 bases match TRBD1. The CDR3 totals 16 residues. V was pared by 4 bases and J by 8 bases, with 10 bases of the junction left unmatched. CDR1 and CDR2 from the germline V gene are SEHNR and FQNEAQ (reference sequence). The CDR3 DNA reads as TGTGCCAGCAGCTCCCTCCGGGACAGGGGGAGGCATGAGCAGTTCTTC. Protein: CASSSLRDRGRHEQFF.

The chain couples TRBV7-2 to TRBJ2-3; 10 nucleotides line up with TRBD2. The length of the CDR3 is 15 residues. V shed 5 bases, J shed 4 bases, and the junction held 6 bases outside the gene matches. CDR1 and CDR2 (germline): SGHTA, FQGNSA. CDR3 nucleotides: TGTGCCAGCAGCAATAGCGGGAGGTTCGCAGATACGCAGTATTTT. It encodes CASSNSGRFADTQYF.

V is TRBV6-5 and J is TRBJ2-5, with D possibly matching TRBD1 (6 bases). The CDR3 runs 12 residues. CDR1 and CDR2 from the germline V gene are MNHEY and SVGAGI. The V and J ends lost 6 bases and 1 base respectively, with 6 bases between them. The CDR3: CASRDSQETQYF. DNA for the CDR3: TGTGCCAGCAGGGACAGCCAAGAGACCCAGTACTTC.

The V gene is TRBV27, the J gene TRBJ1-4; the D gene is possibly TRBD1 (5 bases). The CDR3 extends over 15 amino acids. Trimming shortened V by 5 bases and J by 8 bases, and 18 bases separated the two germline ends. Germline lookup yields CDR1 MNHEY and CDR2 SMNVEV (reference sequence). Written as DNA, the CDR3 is TGTGCCAGCAGTCAAATCCCAGGGCTAATAGAAAAACTGTTTTTT. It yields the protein CASSQIPGLIEKLFF.

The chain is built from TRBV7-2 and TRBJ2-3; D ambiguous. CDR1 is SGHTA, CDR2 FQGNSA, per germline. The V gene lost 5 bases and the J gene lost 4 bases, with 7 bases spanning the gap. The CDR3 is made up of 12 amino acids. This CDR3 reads CASSPPADTQYF. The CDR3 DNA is TGTGCCAGCAGCCCCCCGGCAGATACGCAGTATTTT.

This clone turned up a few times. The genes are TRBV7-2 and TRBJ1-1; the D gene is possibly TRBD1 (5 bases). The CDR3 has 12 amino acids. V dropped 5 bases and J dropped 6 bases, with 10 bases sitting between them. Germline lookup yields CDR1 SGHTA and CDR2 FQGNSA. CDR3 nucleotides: TGTGCCAGCAGCCTGACAGCTTCTGAAGCTTTCTTT. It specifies CASSLTASEAFF.

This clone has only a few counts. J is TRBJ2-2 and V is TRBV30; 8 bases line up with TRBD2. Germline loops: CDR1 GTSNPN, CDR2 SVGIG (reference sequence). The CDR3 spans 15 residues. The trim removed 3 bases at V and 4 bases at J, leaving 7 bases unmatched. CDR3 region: CAWSRLAGSTGELFF. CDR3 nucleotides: TGTGCCTGGAGCCGGCTAGCGGGTTCCACCGGGGAGCTGTTTTTT.

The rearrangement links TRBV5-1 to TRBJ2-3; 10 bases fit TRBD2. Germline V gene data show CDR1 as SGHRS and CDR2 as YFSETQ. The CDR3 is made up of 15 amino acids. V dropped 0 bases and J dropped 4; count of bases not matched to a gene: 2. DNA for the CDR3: TGCGCCAGCAGCTTGGCTAGCGGGAGAGCAGATACGCAGTATTTT. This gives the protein CASSLASGRADTQYF.

This CDR3 is CASSPGRNIQYF. CDR3 DNA sequence: TGTGCCAGCTCACCAGGCAGAAACATTCAGTACTTC. The chain links TRBV18 to TRBJ2-4; D not resolved. The germline CDR1 and CDR2 sequences are KGHSH and LQKENI. Between the trimmed V and J ends, which lost 2 bases and 6 bases, there was a span of 5 bases. The CDR3 sequence is 12 residues long. Full variable domain (missing parts from reference TRBV18 and TRBJ2-4): NAGVMQNPRHLVRRRGQEARLRCSPMKGHSHVYWYRQLPEEGLKFMVYLQKENIIDESGMPKERFSAEFPKEGPSILRIQQVVRGDSAAYFCASSPGRNIQYFGAGTRLSVL.

The CDR3 nucleotides are TGTGCCACCAGCAGACTAACGGGACAGTCGAACACCGGGGAGCTGTTTTTT. Its translation is CATSRLTGQSNTGELFF. The chain joins TRBV15 to TRBJ2-2; TRBD1 matches at 7 bases. Germline loops: CDR1 LNHNV, CDR2 YYDKDF (reference sequence). Trimming took 2 bases from V and 0 from J; bases not matched to a gene: 6. CDR3 size: 17 residues. Looking up the rest from reference TRBV15 and TRBJ2-2 gives the full variable domain: DAMVIQNPRYQVTQFGKPVTLSCSQTLNHNVMYWYQQKSSQAPKLLFHYYDKDFNNEADTPDNFQSRRPNTSFCFLDIRSPGLGDTAMYLCATSRLTGQSNTGELFFGEGSRLTVL.

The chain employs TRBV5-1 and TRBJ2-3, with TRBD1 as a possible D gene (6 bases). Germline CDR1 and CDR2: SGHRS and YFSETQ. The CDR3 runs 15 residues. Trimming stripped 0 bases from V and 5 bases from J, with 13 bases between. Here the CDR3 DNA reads TGCGCCAGCAGCTTGGAGGGCCAGGGGCTAGATACGCAGTATTTT. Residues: CASSLEGQGLDTQYF.

CDR3 sequence (DNA): TGTGCCAGCAGACCGACAGGGGCCGCCAATCAGCCCCAGCATTTT. Residues: CASRPTGAANQPQHF. V is TRBV6-5 and J is TRBJ1-5, with 8 bases identical to TRBD1. Trimming took 6 bases from V and 3 from J; bases not matched to a gene: 7. The V gene's germline CDR1 is MNHEY and CDR2 SVGAGI. The length of the CDR3 is 15 residues.

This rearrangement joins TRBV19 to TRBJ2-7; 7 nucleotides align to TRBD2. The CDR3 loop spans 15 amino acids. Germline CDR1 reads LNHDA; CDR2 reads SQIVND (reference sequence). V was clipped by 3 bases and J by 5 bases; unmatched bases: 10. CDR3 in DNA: TGTGCCAGTAGTATGGGGGGGACGGGGCGACACGAGCAGTACTTC. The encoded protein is CASSMGGTGRHEQYF.

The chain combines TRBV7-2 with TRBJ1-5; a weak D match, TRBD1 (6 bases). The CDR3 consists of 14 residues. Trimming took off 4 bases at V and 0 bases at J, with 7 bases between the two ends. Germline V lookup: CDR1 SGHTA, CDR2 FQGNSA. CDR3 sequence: CASSSQGSNQPQHF. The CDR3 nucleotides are TGTGCCAGCAGCTCACAGGGTAGCAATCAGCCCCAGCATTTT.

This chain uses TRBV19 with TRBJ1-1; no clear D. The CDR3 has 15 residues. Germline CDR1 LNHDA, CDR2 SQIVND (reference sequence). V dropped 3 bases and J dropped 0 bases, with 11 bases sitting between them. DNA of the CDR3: TGTGCCAGTAGTATGAATTGGGCTTTGAACACTGAAGCTTTCTTT. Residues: CASSMNWALNTEAFF.

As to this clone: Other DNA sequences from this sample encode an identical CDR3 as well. As DNA, the CDR3 is TGCGCCAGCAGCTTGACTAGCGGCCAAGAGACCCAGTACTTC. It translates to CASSLTSGQETQYF. The chain has TRBV5-1 and TRBJ2-5, with 8 bases identical to TRBD2. This CDR3 comprises 14 residues. The germline V gene encodes CDR1 SGHRS and CDR2 YFSETQ. J was trimmed by 1 base and V by 1 base; bases with no gene match: 0. The full variable domain, with the rest looked up from reference TRBV5-1 and TRBJ2-5, is KAGVTQTPRYLIKTRGQQVTLSCSPISGHRSVSWYQQTPGQGLQFLFEYFSETQRNKGNFPGRFSGRQFSNSRSEMNVSTLELGDSALYLCASSLTSGQETQYFGPGTRLLVL.